The entry that follows covers one T cell receptor (beta chain) sequence. Its specificity is unknown. The sample originates from a study of cytomegalovirus exposure and HLA in healthy donors. The CDR3 is made up of 14 amino acids. Trimming took off 3 bases at V and 8 bases at J, with 14 bases between the two ends. Germline CDR1 is SGHNT and CDR2 is YENEEA. Among the donors, all were healthy bone marrow donors. Notes on the study in general: Most subjects had HLA-A and HLA-B alleles reportedly predicted accurately by TCR beta sequences. V- and J-gene trimming in TCR beta was tied to a missense DCLRE1C variant by an analysis performed later. Analysis performed later found 15,000 or so TCR beta sequences associated with HLA alleles at 0.05 false discovery rate.

PCR involved 60 Vbeta and 13 Jbeta primers. The protocol was immunoSEQ multiplex PCR, while the TCRdb copy is restricted to in-frame clones and leaves out a portion. The sample includes 150,000 to 160,000 clones, around 70% of them seen just once. This receptor was identified in a man aged 25 to 45 in good health and CMV-seronegative. The chain recombines TRBV11-3 with TRBJ2-1, with a weak D call TRBD2 (5 bases). Sequenced material: PBMCs. The CDR3 spells CASSLGAGSDEQFF. CDR3 DNA: TGTGCCAGCAGCTTGGGTGCAGGTAGCGATGAGCAGTTCTTC. Full variable domain (missing parts from reference TRBV11-3 and TRBJ2-1): EAGVVQSPRYKIIEKKQPVAFWCNPISGHNTLYWYLQNLGQGPELLIRYENEEAVDDSQLPKDRFSAERLKGVDSTLKIQPAELGDSAVYLCASSLGAGSDEQFFGPGTRLTVL.